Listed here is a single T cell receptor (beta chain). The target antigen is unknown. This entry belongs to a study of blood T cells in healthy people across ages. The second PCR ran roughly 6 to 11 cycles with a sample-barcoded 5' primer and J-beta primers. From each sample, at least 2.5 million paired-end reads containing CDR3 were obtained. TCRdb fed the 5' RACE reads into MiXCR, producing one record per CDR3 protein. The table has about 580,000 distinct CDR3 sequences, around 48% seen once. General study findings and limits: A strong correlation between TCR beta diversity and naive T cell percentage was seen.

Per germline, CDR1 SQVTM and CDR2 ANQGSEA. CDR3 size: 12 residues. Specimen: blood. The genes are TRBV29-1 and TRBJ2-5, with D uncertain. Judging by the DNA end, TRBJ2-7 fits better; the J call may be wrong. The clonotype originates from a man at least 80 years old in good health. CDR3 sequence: CSVGVGPHEQYF. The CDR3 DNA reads TGCAGCGTTGGGGTAGGGCCCCACGAGCAGTACTTC.